Each of the 4 T cell receptor beta chains below was sequenced from the same sample in a study of monozygotic twins with inflammatory bowel disease. TCRdb reanalyzed the 5' RACE reads, giving one entry per CDR3 protein sequence and no DNA. The sample totals 350,000 to 550,000 distinct CDR3 sequences. Input material: blood. The receptors were sampled from a human donor with ulcerative colitis or Crohn's disease, or a healthy co-twin of an affected twin (not recorded which).

The genes are TRBV5-1 and TRBJ2-2. CDR3 length: 15 amino acids. Per germline, CDR1 SGHRS and CDR2 YFSETQ. The CDR3: CASSLRLPNTGELFF.

J is TRBJ1-2 and V is TRBV6-1; TCRdb names TRBD1, which stays unverified in the absence of DNA. The CDR3 contains 16 residues. Germline V gives CDR1 MNHNS, CDR2 SASEGT. The CDR3 is CASSQQAGHSFYGYTF.

The V gene is TRBV30, the J gene TRBJ2-7; the D call from TCRdb, TRBD2, cannot be confirmed without DNA. Germline assignment: CDR1 GTSNPN and CDR2 SVGIG (reference sequence). CDR3 length: 15 amino acids. CDR3 in amino acids: CAWSVGLADAYEQYF.

The chain joins TRBV12-3 or TRBV12-4 to TRBJ2-5; TCRdb outputs TRBD2, but without DNA this stays unchecked. There are 14 residues in the CDR3. CDR3 protein: CASSSTDSQETQYF.